This T cell receptor (beta chain) was found in a study of T-cell reconstitution after alpha-beta-depleted transplantation in children. General observations from the study: Several hundred rapidly expanded clones from non-depleted graft cells reportedly supplied alpha-beta T cells about two months post-transplant.

This clonotype was detected a few times. The antigen remains unidentified. V lost 3 bases and J lost 7, with 11 bases in between. The V gene's germline CDR1 is SGHRS and CDR2 YFSETQ. CDR3 length: 13 residues. TCRbeta library construction was performed incorporating unique molecular identifiers. Each CDR3 protein gets one entry after TCRdb re-called the PCR reads with MiXCR. The sample comprises hundreds of thousands of distinct CDR3 sequences, around 15% of which are singletons, and under 30% rests with the top ten. The clonotype comes from a boy under two years old who had a stem cell transplant for Wiskott-Aldrich syndrome, so the T cells may come from the graft donor. This sequence joins TRBV5-1 and TRBJ2-4, with a tentative D call TRBD1 (6 bases). Source: PBMCs, mostly from graft donor cells, taken 360 days after TCRalphabeta/CD19-depleted stem cell transplant. This chain's CDR3 is CASSSTQGNIQYF. The CDR3, as DNA: TGCGCCAGCAGCTCGACCCAGGGGAACATTCAGTACTTC.